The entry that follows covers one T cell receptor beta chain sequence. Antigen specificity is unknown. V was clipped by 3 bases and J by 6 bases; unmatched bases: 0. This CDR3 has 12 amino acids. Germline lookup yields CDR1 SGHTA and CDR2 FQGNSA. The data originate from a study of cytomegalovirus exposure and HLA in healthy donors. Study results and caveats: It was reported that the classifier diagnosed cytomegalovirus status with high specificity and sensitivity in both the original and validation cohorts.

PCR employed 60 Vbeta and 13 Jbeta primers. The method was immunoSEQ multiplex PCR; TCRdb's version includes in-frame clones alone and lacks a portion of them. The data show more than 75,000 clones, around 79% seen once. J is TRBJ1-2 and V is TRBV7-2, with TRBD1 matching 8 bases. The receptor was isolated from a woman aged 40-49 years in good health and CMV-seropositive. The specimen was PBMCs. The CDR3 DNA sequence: TGTGCCAGCAGCTTGGACAGGGATGGCTACACCTTC. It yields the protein CASSLDRDGYTF.